This T cell receptor beta chain was recovered during a study of OX40 agonist ivuxolimab in advanced cancers. V gave up 1 base and J gave up 0 bases; unmatched junction bases: 9. This CDR3 is built from 19 residues. Germline V gene sequence: CDR1 SGHTA, CDR2 FQGNSA. The table came from immunoSEQ multiplex PCR; TCRdb's copy has only in-frame clones and leaves some out. The profile shows tens of thousands of clones, roughly three quarters of them singletons. The specimen comprised CD4+ or CD8+ T cells sorted from blood, sampled in a trial of the OX40 agonist ivuxolimab. This TCR was sampled from an adult with an advanced solid tumor such as melanoma, head and neck, liver or kidney cancer. V usage is TRBV7-2 and J usage is TRBJ2-6, with TRBD1 identical over 7 bases. The DNA for the CDR3 is TGTGCCAGCAGCTTAGAGCCGGGACAGAGATCCTCTGGGGCCAACGTCCTGACTTTC. It codes for CASSLEPGQRSSGANVLTF.